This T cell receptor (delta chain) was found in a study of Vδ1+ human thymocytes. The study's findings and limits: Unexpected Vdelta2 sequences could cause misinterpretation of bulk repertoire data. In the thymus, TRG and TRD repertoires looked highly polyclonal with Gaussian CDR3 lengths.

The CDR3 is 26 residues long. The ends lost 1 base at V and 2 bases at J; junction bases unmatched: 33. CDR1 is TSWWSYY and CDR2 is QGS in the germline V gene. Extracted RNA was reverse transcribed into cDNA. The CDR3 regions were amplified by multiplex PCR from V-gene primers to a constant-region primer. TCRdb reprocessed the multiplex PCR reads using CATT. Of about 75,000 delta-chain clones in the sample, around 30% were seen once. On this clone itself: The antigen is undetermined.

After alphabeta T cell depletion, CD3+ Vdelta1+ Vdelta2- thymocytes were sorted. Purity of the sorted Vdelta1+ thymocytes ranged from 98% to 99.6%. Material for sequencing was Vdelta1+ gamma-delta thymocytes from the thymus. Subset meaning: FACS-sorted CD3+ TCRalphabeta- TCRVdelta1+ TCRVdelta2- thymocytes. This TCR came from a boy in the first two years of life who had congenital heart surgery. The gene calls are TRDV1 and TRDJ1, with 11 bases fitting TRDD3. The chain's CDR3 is CALGEQPPLPLRTYWGINFVTDKLIF. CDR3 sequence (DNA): TGTGCTCTTGGGGAACAACCACCCCTACCCCTACGGACTTACTGGGGGATAAATTTTGTGACCGATAAACTCATCTTT.